This TCR beta chain was profiled in a study of shared clonotypes between healthy human individuals. Study-level results: Generation probabilities of non-shared clonotypes were lower (relative to those shared by all four donors).

This CDR3 contains 14 residues. The junction had 5 bases not matched to a gene; V was cut back by 5 bases and J by 2 bases. CDR1 and CDR2 from the germline V gene are SQVTM and ANQGSEA. As processed by the authors: ImmunoSEQ yielded junction-only sequences lacking quality scores, so filtering differed. Assay used: immunoSEQ multiplex PCR; TCRdb lists only in-frame clones, some missing. V and J calls and clone size come straight from that table; D and trimming were deduced from the DNA. This repertoire shows around 2.1 million clones, about 93% found once; its top ten account for more than 1.5%. Naive CD8 cells were CD45RO-negative, positively selected for CCR7, excluding terminally differentiated effector memory CD45RA+ cells. Notes on this clone: The target antigen is unknown.

The chain employs TRBV29-1 and TRBJ2-1; 8 bases align to TRBD2. The source is a man between 18 and 35 years old in good health. Some clones in this sample may be carry-over from other donors' samples. Material: naive CD8+ T cells from PBMCs. In nucleotides, the CDR3 is TGCAGCGTTAGCGGGAGTAGCGCCTACAATGAGCAGTTCTTC. This translates into CSVSGSSAYNEQFF.